The 22 T cell receptor beta chains presented below share a single source sample, sequenced in a study of cytomegalovirus exposure and HLA in healthy donors. PCR used 60 Vbeta primers and 13 Jbeta primers. TCRdb's copy holds only in-frame clones and misses some; the assay was immunoSEQ multiplex PCR. The table includes 150,000 or so clones, 80% detected once. The sequenced sample consisted of PBMCs. These receptors were taken from a woman aged 40 to 49 in good health and CMV-seropositive.

The V call is TRBV19, the J call TRBJ1-4, with unresolved D. The V gene lost 4 bases and the J gene lost 7 bases, with 10 bases spanning the gap. The CDR3 runs to 13 residues. The germline gives CDR1 LNHDA, CDR2 SQIVND (reference sequence). In DNA, the CDR3 is TGTGCCAGTAGTACCCTTACAGTTGAAAAACTGTTTTTT. Translated, it gives CASSTLTVEKLFF.

The chain combines TRBV19 with TRBJ1-6, with TRBD1 as a possible D gene (5 bases). CDR1 and CDR2 (germline): LNHDA, SQIVND (reference sequence). Trimming pared 6 bases from V and 1 base from J, leaving 13 bases between. There are 16 residues in the CDR3. Here the CDR3 reads CASRTSRDSYNSPLHF. In nucleotides, the CDR3 is TGTGCCAGTAGAACGAGCAGGGATTCCTATAATTCACCCCTCCACTTT.

V and J are TRBV5-6 and TRBJ2-1; TRBD1 might be the D (6 bases). In germline, CDR1 is SGHDT, CDR2 YYEEEE. V was pared by 5 bases and J by 4 bases, with 13 bases between. The CDR3 is made up of 14 amino acids. CDR3 loop: CASSGDTTYNEQFF. The CDR3 DNA reads TGTGCCAGCAGTGGGGACACCACATACAATGAGCAGTTCTTC.

V is TRBV11-2 and J is TRBJ2-7, with 10 bases that match TRBD2. From germline, CDR1 is SGHAT and CDR2 FQNNGV. The V and J ends lost 6 bases and 7 bases, in that order; junction bases with no gene match: 6. This CDR3 has 13 residues. DNA for the CDR3: TGTGCCAGCAGTTTTGGACTAGCGGAGGAGCAGTACTTC. Protein sequence: CASSFGLAEEQYF.

This clone occurred a few times. The chain joins TRBV2 to TRBJ2-3; 7 positions agree with TRBD1. The germline CDR1 and CDR2 sequences are SNHLY and FYNNEI. With V trimmed by 4 bases and J by 0 bases, 4 bases remained unmatched. This CDR3 has 15 amino acids. Here the CDR3 reads CASSAQDRSTDTQYF. The CDR3 coding sequence is TGTGCCAGCAGTGCCCAGGACAGGAGCACAGATACGCAGTATTTT.

A few counts support this clone. The chain uses TRBV6-1 and TRBJ1-1, with TRBD1 matching 9 bases. The CDR3 consists of 14 residues. Losses at the gene ends were 8 bases for V and 1 base for J; bases not matched to a gene: 5. Germline V gene lookup returns CDR1 MNHNS and CDR2 SASEGT. CDR3 sequence: CASGWDRANTEAFF. As DNA, the CDR3 is TGTGCCAGCGGCTGGGACAGGGCGAACACTGAAGCTTTCTTT.

The chain is built from TRBV10-3 and TRBJ2-1; D ambiguous. The CDR3 covers 14 residues. Between the trimmed V and J ends, which lost 10 bases and 5 bases, there was a span of 18 bases. CDR1 and CDR2 from the germline V gene are ENHRY and SYGVKD. CDR3 residues: CATVEASYHNEQFF. CDR3 nucleotides: TGTGCCACCGTTGAGGCTTCTTATCACAATGAGCAGTTCTTC.

The chain has TRBV5-6 and TRBJ2-7; D is undetermined. Germline V gene lookup returns CDR1 SGHDT and CDR2 YYEEEE. The CDR3 is made up of 15 amino acids. V dropped 8 bases and J dropped 2 bases, with 20 bases sitting between them. In DNA, the CDR3 is TGTGCCAGTCCACGCCACGGCCAGACACCCTACGAGCAGTACTTC. It encodes CASPRHGQTPYEQYF.

The sample holds one count of this clone. The V call is TRBV28, the J call TRBJ2-7, with 8 bases lining up with TRBD1. The CDR3 consists of 15 residues. J gave up 1 base and V 4 bases, and 6 bases lay outside the gene matches. Germline V gene data show CDR1 as MDHEN and CDR2 as SYDVKM. The CDR3 nucleotides are TGTGCCAGCAGTTCGCAGGGGGCCCTTTCCTACGAGCAGTACTTC. Translated: CASSSQGALSYEQYF.

The chain joins TRBV18 to TRBJ2-1; 14 nucleotides agree with TRBD2. The CDR3 runs to 16 residues. Germline V gene lookup returns CDR1 KGHSH and CDR2 LQKENI. Trimming removed 6 bases from V and 2 bases from J; junction bases left unmatched: 3. In DNA form, the CDR3 reads TGTGCCAGCTCCCCGACTAGCGGGAGGGCCTACAATGAGCAGTTCTTC. Translating it yields CASSPTSGRAYNEQFF.

Comment on this clone: The same CDR3 can be traced to other DNA sequences in this sample. The chain recombines TRBV5-4 with TRBJ2-2, with TRBD1 identical over 9 bases. With 0 bases clipped from V and 3 bases from J, the junction kept 0 bases outside the gene matches. The CDR3 is made up of 15 amino acids. Germline V gene lookup returns CDR1 SGHNT and CDR2 YYREEE (reference sequence). The CDR3 here is CASSLGQGDTGELFF. The CDR3 region has the DNA TGTGCCAGCAGCTTGGGACAGGGGGACACCGGGGAGCTGTTTTTT.

The chain recombines TRBV27 with TRBJ2-5; the match to TRBD1 covers 10 bases. The tail of the sequence fits TRBJ2-7 better, so the J call may be wrong. The germline CDR1 and CDR2 sequences are MNHEY and SMNVEV (reference sequence). The CDR3 sequence is 15 residues long. The CDR3 region has the DNA TGTGCCAGCAGTTTAAGGACAGGGGGGACCTACGAGCAGTACTTC. Translated: CASSLRTGGTYEQYF.

In its sample, this clone was seen once. CDR3 bases: TGTGCCAGTAGCGAGCGGTCCTACGAGCAGTACTTC. Its translation is CASSERSYEQYF. V is TRBV19 and J is TRBJ2-7; weak D call: TRBD2 (5 bases). The V and J ends lost 6 bases and 1 base respectively, with 7 bases between them. The CDR3 is 12 amino acids. The germline gives CDR1 LNHDA, CDR2 SQIVND (reference sequence).

The J gene is TRBJ2-5, the V gene TRBV11-3; 12 bases fit TRBD2. The germline V gene has CDR1 SGHNT and CDR2 YENEEA. The CDR3 has 15 amino acids. V lost 3 bases to trimming and J lost 5 bases; unmatched junction nucleotides: 4. In DNA, the CDR3 is TGTGCCAGCAGCTTGGGTACTAGCGGGAGGGAGACCCAGTACTTC. The encoded protein is CASSLGTSGRETQYF.

The chain joins TRBV6-5 to TRBJ2-3; perhaps TRBD2 as D (6 bases). In germline, CDR1 is MNHEY, CDR2 SVGAGI. This CDR3 contains 14 residues. V lost 4 bases and J lost 8, with 16 bases in between. CDR3 protein: CASSSSEGTGTQYF. In DNA, the CDR3 is TGTGCCAGCAGTTCGTCGGAGGGGACGGGTACGCAGTATTTT.

The rearrangement uses TRBV11-2 and TRBJ2-5; TRBD1 might be the D (8 bases). Trimming stripped 6 bases from V and 6 bases from J, with 23 bases between. In germline, CDR1 is SGHAT, CDR2 FQNNGV. The CDR3 consists of 16 residues. In DNA, the CDR3 is TGTGCCAGCAGGTCCCAGGGGGCGGGAGCCGGGAAGACCCAGTACTTC. It encodes CASRSQGAGAGKTQYF. Supplemented by reference TRBV11-2 and TRBJ2-5, the full variable domain reads EAGVAQSPRYKIIEKRQSVAFWCNPISGHATLYWYQQILGQGPKLLIQFQNNGVVDDSQLPKDRFSAERLKGVDSTLKIQPAKLEDSAVYLCASRSQGAGAGKTQYFGPGTRLLVL.

The gene calls are TRBV7-6 and TRBJ2-7; 9 bases are shared with TRBD2. The CDR3 is 14 residues long. CDR1 is SGHVS and CDR2 is FNYEAQ in the germline V gene. Germline trimming cut 5 bases from V and 5 bases from J; bases unmatched to any gene: 7. The CDR3 sequence is CASSPGLAGDEQYF. The CDR3 DNA reads as TGTGCCAGCAGCCCCGGGTTAGCGGGAGACGAGCAGTACTTC.

This sequence joins TRBV30 and TRBJ2-7; D perhaps matches TRBD2 (6 bases). V was pared by 1 base and J by 3 bases, with 16 bases between. The CDR3 consists of 15 residues. In germline, CDR1 is GTSNPN, CDR2 SVGIG (reference sequence). CDR3 sequence reads: CAWSDPPAGYYEQYF. The CDR3, as DNA: TGTGCCTGGAGTGACCCTCCAGCGGGTTACTACGAGCAGTACTTC.

This clone was found a few times. This chain uses TRBV9 with TRBJ2-3; TRBD2 aligns across 10 bases. CDR1 and CDR2 (germline): SGDLS, YYNGEE. Trimming removed 0 bases from V and 6 bases from J; junction bases left unmatched: 10. The CDR3 is 17 residues long. The CDR3 spells CASSVGGLAGEVDTQYF. The CDR3 DNA reads TGTGCCAGCAGCGTAGGCGGGCTAGCGGGAGAAGTGGATACGCAGTATTTT. Combining the CDR3 with reference TRBV9 and TRBJ2-3 gives the whole variable domain DSGVTQTPKHLITATGQRVTLRCSPRSGDLSVYWYQQSLDQGLQFLIQYYNGEERAKGNILERFSAQQFPDLHSELNLSSLELGDSALYFCASSVGGLAGEVDTQYFGPGTRLTVL.

This clone was detected once. The chain carries TRBV6-5 and TRBJ2-7; perhaps TRBD2 as D (6 bases). The CDR3 totals 15 residues. Between the trimmed V and J ends, which lost 3 bases and 3 bases, there was a span of 15 bases. Germline V CDR1 and CDR2: MNHEY, SVGAGI. CDR3 coding DNA: TGTGCCAGCAGTTATGACGAGGGAGGAATCTACGAGCAGTACTTC. It specifies CASSYDEGGIYEQYF.

J is TRBJ2-2 and V is TRBV5-1; 8 bases match TRBD2. The germline gives CDR1 SGHRS, CDR2 YFSETQ. Trimming removed 4 bases from V and 6 bases from J; junction bases left unmatched: 8. This CDR3 is built from 15 residues. The CDR3 here is CASSPGLAEAGELFF. CDR3 coding DNA: TGCGCCAGCAGCCCCGGACTAGCTGAGGCCGGGGAGCTGTTTTTT.

The chain uses TRBV7-8 and TRBJ1-5; TRBD1 is a possible D gene (5 bases). Germline CDR1 and CDR2: SGHVS and FQNEAQ. V was pared by 3 bases and J by 4 bases, with 13 bases between. The CDR3 is made up of 15 amino acids. The CDR3 DNA sequence: TGTGCCAGCAGCTTTAATAGGGGCGTTAATCAGCCCCAGCATTTT. It codes for CASSFNRGVNQPQHF. Using reference TRBV7-8 and TRBJ1-5 for the parts outside the CDR3, the full variable domain is GAGVSQSPRYKVAKRGQDVALRCDPISGHVSLFWYQQALGQGPEFLTYFQNEAQLDKSGLPSDRFFAERPEGSVSTLKIQRTQQEDSAVYLCASSFNRGVNQPQHFGDGTRLSIL.